The 20 T cell receptor beta chains listed next were all sequenced from one sample in a study of T cell responses to AZD1222 COVID-19 vaccine. Profiled with immunoSEQ multiplex PCR; TCRdb holds only in-frame clones, not every one. Of around 130,000 clones in the sample, 88% were seen once. The sequencing here drew on peripheral blood, taken 28 days after the second AZD1222 dose. These receptors originate from an adult who received the AZD1222 COVID-19 vaccine.

The chain recombines TRBV9 with TRBJ2-7; D perhaps matches TRBD1 (6 bases). Looked up from germline, CDR1 is SGDLS and CDR2 is YYNGEE. V was clipped by 0 bases and J by 6 bases, with 13 bases between them. The CDR3 is made up of 14 amino acids. For the CDR3, the DNA is TGTGCCAGCAGCGTAGAGGGCAGGGGTAGCGAGCAGTACTTC. It codes for CASSVEGRGSEQYF.

This chain connects TRBV5-1 to TRBJ1-4; D is ambiguous. The CDR3 covers 14 residues. Germline-derived CDR1 and CDR2 are SGHRS and YFSETQ. Between the trimmed V and J ends, which lost 3 bases and 8 bases, there was a span of 14 bases. CDR3 in DNA: TGCGCCAGCAGCTCTTCCCTTTGGTCCGAAAAACTGTTTTTT. Protein sequence: CASSSSLWSEKLFF.

The chain combines TRBV30 with TRBJ2-7; D might be TRBD2 (5 bases). Germline CDR1 and CDR2: GTSNPN and SVGIG (reference sequence). CDR3 length: 14 residues. The V end was cut by 0 bases, the J end by 6 bases, with 15 bases between. The CDR3 sequence: CAWSVGPGNGEQYF. Here the CDR3 DNA reads TGTGCCTGGAGTGTAGGTCCGGGAAATGGCGAGCAGTACTTC.

The chain carries TRBV5-5 and TRBJ1-1; possible D gene TRBD1, 5 bases. Germline-derived CDR1 and CDR2 are SGHKS and YYEKEE (reference sequence). The V gene lost 3 bases and the J gene lost 3 bases, with 9 bases spanning the gap. The CDR3 is made up of 13 amino acids. The CDR3 spells CASSSQADTEAFF. Written as DNA, the CDR3 is TGTGCCAGCAGCTCACAGGCGGACACTGAAGCTTTCTTT.

The chain employs TRBV7-2 and TRBJ2-3; TRBD2 matches at 10 bases. CDR1 and CDR2 from the germline V gene are SGHTA and FQGNSA. The J segment lost 3 bases and the V segment lost 0 bases, leaving 3 bases of the junction unmatched. The CDR3 contains 16 residues. The DNA for the CDR3 is TGTGCCAGCAGCTTAGCGTATAGCGGGGGGACAGATACGCAGTATTTT. This encodes CASSLAYSGGTDTQYF.

The V gene is TRBV6-6, the J gene TRBJ1-1; 8 bases map to TRBD1. The CDR3 totals 16 residues. Losses at the gene ends were 2 bases for V and 4 bases for J; bases not matched to a gene: 9. CDR1 is MNHNY and CDR2 is SVGAGI in the germline V gene (reference sequence). The CDR3 protein is CASSYGQGAPGTEAFF. In nucleotides, the CDR3 is TGTGCCAGCAGTTACGGTCAGGGGGCGCCGGGCACTGAAGCTTTCTTT.

CDR3 DNA: TGTGCCAGCTCCCCCTCCTGGGGGACCCATGAAAAACTGTTTTTT. Its protein is CASSPSWGTHEKLFF. The V and J genes are TRBV18 and TRBJ1-4; TRBD1 is a possible D gene (5 bases). Germline lookup yields CDR1 KGHSH and CDR2 LQKENI. The CDR3 sequence is 15 residues long. The ends were cut back, 6 bases at V and 6 bases at J, with 17 bases in the middle.

The J gene is TRBJ1-5, the V gene TRBV27; no clear D gene. This CDR3 contains 12 residues. CDR1 MNHEY and CDR2 SMNVEV come from the germline V gene (reference sequence). V was pared by 4 bases and J by 11 bases, with 12 bases between. The CDR3 coding sequence is TGTGCCAGCAGTTCCTCCGGGCGGGCCCAGCATTTT. It specifies CASSSSGRAQHF.

V and J are TRBV11-3 and TRBJ2-1; D possibly corresponds to TRBD2 (5 bases). The ends were cut back, 5 bases at V and 7 bases at J, with 15 bases in the middle. Germline V gene lookup returns CDR1 SGHNT and CDR2 YENEEA. This CDR3 is built from 14 residues. The CDR3 region has the DNA TGTGCCAGCAGCCCATACGGGGTAGGTAATGAGCAGTTCTTC. Translated, it gives CASSPYGVGNEQFF.

The J gene is TRBJ2-5, the V gene TRBV24-1; TRBD2 matches at 8 bases. J gave up 12 bases and V 4 bases, and 15 bases lay outside the gene matches. CDR1 is KGHDR, CDR2 SFDVKD, per germline. The length of the CDR3 is 15 residues. This chain's CDR3 is CATSDSGTSSSGEYF. The CDR3 DNA reads as TGTGCCACCAGTGACTCCGGGACTAGTAGTTCCGGGGAGTACTTC.

This clone has just one count. This rearrangement joins TRBV4-1 to TRBJ2-2, with 7 nucleotides matching TRBD1. The CDR3 has 15 residues. The trim removed 3 bases at V and 0 bases at J, leaving 1 base unmatched. Germline CDR1 and CDR2: MGHRA and YSYEKL. DNA for the CDR3: TGCGCCAGCAGCCAGCAGGGGGCGAACACCGGGGAGCTGTTTTTT. This translates into CASSQQGANTGELFF.

In its sample, this clone was seen a few times. The chain has TRBV4-1 and TRBJ1-5, with unresolved D. There are 13 residues in the CDR3. Trimming cost V 0 bases and J 8 bases, with 8 bases left between them. Germline values: CDR1 MGHRA, CDR2 YSYEKL. CDR3 DNA: TGCGCCAGCAGCCAAGACACCCAGGAGCCCCAGCATTTT. Protein product: CASSQDTQEPQHF.

This chain connects TRBV28 to TRBJ1-2; 7 positions match TRBD1. V shed 6 bases, J shed 5 bases, and the junction held 6 bases outside the gene matches. Germline V CDR1 and CDR2: MDHEN, SYDVKM. The CDR3 has 13 residues. This CDR3 reads CASSQGQKYGYTF. In DNA form, the CDR3 reads TGTGCCAGCAGCCAGGGACAGAAATATGGCTACACCTTC.

The chain carries TRBV19 and TRBJ2-7; perhaps TRBD2 as D (7 bases). The CDR3 contains 15 residues. The V end lost 5 bases, the J end lost 5 bases, and 19 bases lay between the germline ends. Germline CDR1 and CDR2: LNHDA and SQIVND (reference sequence). CDR3 in DNA: TGTGCCAGTAGTGGCTCCTTGGGGGGGCGAAACGAGCAGTACTTC. Amino acids: CASSGSLGGRNEQYF.

The chain links TRBV7-8 to TRBJ2-5; D might be TRBD1 (6 bases). The CDR3 runs to 16 residues. Per germline, CDR1 SGHVS and CDR2 FQNEAQ. V was pared by 2 bases and J by 5 bases, with 18 bases between. CDR3 sequence: CASSLMSGHIRETQYF. For the CDR3, the DNA is TGTGCCAGCAGCTTAATGTCGGGACACATAAGGGAGACCCAGTACTTC.

The rearrangement links TRBV2 to TRBJ2-1; TRBD2 aligns across 7 bases. The germline V gene has CDR1 SNHLY and CDR2 FYNNEI. CDR3 size: 12 residues. V lost 8 bases to trimming and J lost 9 bases; unmatched junction nucleotides: 7. CDR3 coding DNA: TGTGCCAGCGTATGGACTAGTGGTGAGCAGTTCTTC. Translating it yields CASVWTSGEQFF.

The chain recombines TRBV5-8 with TRBJ2-7; TRBD2 matches 9 bases. Germline-derived CDR1 and CDR2 are SGHTS and YDEGEE. This CDR3 spans 14 amino acids. V trimming: 5 bases; J trimming: 1 base; junction bases outside the gene matches: 4. The CDR3 loop reads CASRVTSGSYEQYF. In DNA form, the CDR3 reads TGTGCCAGCAGAGTGACTAGCGGATCCTACGAGCAGTACTTC.

This clone was seen a single time. CDR3 sequence: CASSASGGRGDGQPQHF. In nucleotides, the CDR3 is TGTGCCAGCAGCGCAAGTGGGGGCAGGGGGGATGGTCAGCCCCAGCATTTT. The chain couples TRBV4-2 to TRBJ1-5; 7 positions match TRBD1. The CDR3 is made up of 17 amino acids. CDR1 LGHNA and CDR2 YNFKEQ come from the germline V gene. The V segment lost 5 bases and the J segment 6 bases; nucleotides outside the gene matches: 16.

The chain combines TRBV11-2 with TRBJ1-1; D is unresolved. Trimming took 2 bases from V and 3 from J, leaving 13 bases between them. Germline V gene data show CDR1 as SGHAT and CDR2 as FQNNGV. The CDR3 spans 15 residues. CDR3 DNA sequence: TGTGCCAGCAGCTTATCTGGGTTGCAGGACACTGAAGCTTTCTTT. This gives the protein CASSLSGLQDTEAFF.

V gene TRBV20-1 combines with J gene TRBJ2-7; a possible D gene is TRBD1 (6 bases). Germline assignment: CDR1 DFQATT and CDR2 SNEGSKA (reference sequence). V was clipped by 3 bases and J by 3 bases, with 9 bases between them. The length of the CDR3 is 12 residues. Here the CDR3 DNA reads TGCAGTGCTAGTAGGGGGAACTACGAGCAGTACTTC. This encodes CSASRGNYEQYF.